This T cell receptor beta chain is from a study of T cells in Graves' hyperthyroidism and ophthalmopathy. On the study more broadly: Peripheral blood was acquired at first diagnosis, ahead of any therapy whatsoever. Whole-study findings and limits: Among clonotypes expanded in thyroid above 0.001, most were also found in blood. A model built on 13 V-J features separated ophthalmopathy from stable hyperthyroidism.

In this sample, this clonotype turned up many times. No antigen is known for it. The CDR3 covers 17 residues. V shed 2 bases, J shed 4 bases, and the junction held 12 bases outside the gene matches. Germline values: CDR1 LGHNT, CDR2 FRNRAP. It was RNA transcripts that yielded the amplified TCR beta CDR3 regions. HTBI primers were employed in a first-round RT-PCR of the TCR CDR3. MiXCR was run by TCRdb on the multiplex PCR reads, yielding one entry per CDR3 protein. The data contain some 570,000 distinct CDR3 sequences, 12% to 15% of them singletons. Cells are PBMCs isolated from around 10 ml of fresh blood.

The clonotype originates from a woman aged 18-30 years with Graves' ophthalmopathy. The chain recombines TRBV12-5 with TRBJ2-3, with 7 bases identical to TRBD1. Sequencing used blood. The CDR3 spells CASGLTIWTDRADTQYF. CDR3 sequence (DNA): TGTGCTAGTGGTTTGACCATTTGGACAGACAGGGCAGATACGCAGTATTTT.